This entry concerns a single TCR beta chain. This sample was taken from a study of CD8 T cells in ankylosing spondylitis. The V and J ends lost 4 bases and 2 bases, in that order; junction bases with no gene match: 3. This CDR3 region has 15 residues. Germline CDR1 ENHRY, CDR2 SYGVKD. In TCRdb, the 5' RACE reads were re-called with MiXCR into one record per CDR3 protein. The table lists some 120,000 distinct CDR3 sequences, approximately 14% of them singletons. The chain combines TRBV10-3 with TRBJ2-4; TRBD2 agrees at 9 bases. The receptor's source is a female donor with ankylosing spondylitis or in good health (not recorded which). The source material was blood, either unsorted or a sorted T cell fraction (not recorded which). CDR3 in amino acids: CAISVTSGSKNIQYF. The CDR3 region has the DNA TGTGCCATCAGTGTTACTAGCGGGTCCAAAAACATTCAGTACTTC.